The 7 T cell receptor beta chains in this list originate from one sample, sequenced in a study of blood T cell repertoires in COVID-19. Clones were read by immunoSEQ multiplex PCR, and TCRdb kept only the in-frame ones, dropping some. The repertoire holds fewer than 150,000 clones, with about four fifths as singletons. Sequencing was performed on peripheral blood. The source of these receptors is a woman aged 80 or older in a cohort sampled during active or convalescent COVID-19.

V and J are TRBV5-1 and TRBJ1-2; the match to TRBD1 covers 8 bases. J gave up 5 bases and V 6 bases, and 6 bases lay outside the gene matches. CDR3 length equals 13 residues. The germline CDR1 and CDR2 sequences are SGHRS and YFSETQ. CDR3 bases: TGCGCCAGCACAGGGGGCAATGGTTATGGCTACACCTTC. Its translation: CASTGGNGYGYTF.

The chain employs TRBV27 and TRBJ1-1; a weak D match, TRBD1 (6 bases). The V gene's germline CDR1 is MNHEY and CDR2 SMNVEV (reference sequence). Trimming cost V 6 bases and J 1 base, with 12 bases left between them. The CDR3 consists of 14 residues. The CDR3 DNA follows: TGTGCCAGCAGGGCCACAGGGAGGAACACTGAAGCTTTCTTT. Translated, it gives CASRATGRNTEAFF.

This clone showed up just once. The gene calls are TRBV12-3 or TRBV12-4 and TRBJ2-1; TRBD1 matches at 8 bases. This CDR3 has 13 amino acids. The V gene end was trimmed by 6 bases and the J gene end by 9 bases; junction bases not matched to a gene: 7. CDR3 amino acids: CASSPDRVAEQFF. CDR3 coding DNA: TGTGCCAGCAGCCCGGACAGGGTAGCTGAGCAGTTCTTC.

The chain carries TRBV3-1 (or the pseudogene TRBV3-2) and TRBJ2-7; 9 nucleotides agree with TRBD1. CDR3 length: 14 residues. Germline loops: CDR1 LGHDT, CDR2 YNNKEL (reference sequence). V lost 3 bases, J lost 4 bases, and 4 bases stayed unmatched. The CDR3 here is CASSHQTGGYEQYF. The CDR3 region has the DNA TGTGCCAGCAGCCACCAGACAGGGGGGTACGAGCAGTACTTC.

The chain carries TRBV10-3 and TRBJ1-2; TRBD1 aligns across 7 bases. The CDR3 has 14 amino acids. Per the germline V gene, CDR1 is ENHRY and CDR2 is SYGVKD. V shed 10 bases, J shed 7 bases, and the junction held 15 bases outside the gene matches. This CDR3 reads CATRASGGSGGYTF. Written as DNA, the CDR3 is TGTGCCACCAGGGCCTCAGGGGGAAGCGGTGGCTACACCTTC.

The CDR3 DNA follows: TGTGCCAGCAGCTTCAGCGCCGGGGAGCTGTTTTTT. Protein product: CASSFSAGELFF. The chain is built from TRBV7-9 and TRBJ2-2; no clear D. This CDR3 comprises 12 residues. Trimming removed 3 bases from V and 6 bases from J, with 5 bases in between. The germline V gene has CDR1 SEHNR and CDR2 FQNEAQ (reference sequence).

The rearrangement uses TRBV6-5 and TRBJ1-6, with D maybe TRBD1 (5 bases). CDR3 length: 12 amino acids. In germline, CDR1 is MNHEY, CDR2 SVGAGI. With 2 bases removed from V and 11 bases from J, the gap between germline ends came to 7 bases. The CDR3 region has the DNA TGTGCCAGCAGTTACCAGGGAACACCCCTCCACTTT. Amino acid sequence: CASSYQGTPLHF.